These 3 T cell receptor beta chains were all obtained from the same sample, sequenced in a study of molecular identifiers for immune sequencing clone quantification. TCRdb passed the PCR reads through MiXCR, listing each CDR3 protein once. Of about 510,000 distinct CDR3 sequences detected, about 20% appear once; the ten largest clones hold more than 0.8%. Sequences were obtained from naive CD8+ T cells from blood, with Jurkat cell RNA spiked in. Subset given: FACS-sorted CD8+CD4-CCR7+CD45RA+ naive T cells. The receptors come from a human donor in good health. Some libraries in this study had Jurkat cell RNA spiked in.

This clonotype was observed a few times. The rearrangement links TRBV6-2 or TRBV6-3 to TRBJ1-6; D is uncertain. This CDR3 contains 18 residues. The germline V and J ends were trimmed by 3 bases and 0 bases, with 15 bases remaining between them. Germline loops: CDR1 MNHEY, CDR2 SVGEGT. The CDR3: CASSYHEDGNSYNSPLHF. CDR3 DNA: TGTGCCAGCAGTTATCATGAAGACGGAAACTCCTATAATTCACCCCTCCACTTT.

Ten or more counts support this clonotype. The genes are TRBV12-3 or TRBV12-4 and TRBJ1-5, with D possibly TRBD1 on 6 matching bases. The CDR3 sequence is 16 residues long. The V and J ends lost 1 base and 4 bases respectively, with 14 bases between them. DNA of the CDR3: TGTGCCAGCAGTTTAGGAATGGGGGCAGAAAATCAGCCCCAGCATTTT. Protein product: CASSLGMGAENQPQHF.

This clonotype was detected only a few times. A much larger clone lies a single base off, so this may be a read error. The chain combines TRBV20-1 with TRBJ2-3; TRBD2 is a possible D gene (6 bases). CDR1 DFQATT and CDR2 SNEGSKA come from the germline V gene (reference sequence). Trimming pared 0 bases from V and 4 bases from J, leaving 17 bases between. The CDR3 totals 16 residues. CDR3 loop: CSARESRRAIADTQYF. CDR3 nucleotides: TGCAGTGCTAGAGAAAGCAGGAGGGCCATCGCAGATACGCAGTATTTT.